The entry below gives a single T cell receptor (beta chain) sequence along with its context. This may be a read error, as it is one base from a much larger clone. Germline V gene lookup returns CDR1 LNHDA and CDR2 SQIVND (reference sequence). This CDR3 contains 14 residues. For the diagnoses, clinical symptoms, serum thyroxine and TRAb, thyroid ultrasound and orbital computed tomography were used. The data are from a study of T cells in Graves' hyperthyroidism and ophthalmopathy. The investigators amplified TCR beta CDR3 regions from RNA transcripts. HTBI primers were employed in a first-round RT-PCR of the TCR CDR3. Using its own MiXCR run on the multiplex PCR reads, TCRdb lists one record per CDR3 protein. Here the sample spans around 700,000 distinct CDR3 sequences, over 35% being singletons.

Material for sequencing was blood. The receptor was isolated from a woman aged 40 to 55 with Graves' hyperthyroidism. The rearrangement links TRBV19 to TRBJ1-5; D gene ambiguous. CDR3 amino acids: CASSNPKSNRPQHF. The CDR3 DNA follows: TGTGCCAGTAGTAACCCGAAGAGCAATCGGCCCCAGCATTTT.